This T cell receptor (beta chain) was obtained from a study of blood T cell repertoires in COVID-19. Study at large: The samples span acute and convalescent COVID-19 from the United States, Italy and Spain. Nucleic acid was either cDNA or gDNA, and it came from T cells, B-cell-depleted T cells, or PBMCs.

Trimming took 2 bases from V and 7 from J, leaving 11 bases between them. The CDR3 has 14 residues. Germline CDR1 and CDR2: KGHSH and LQKENI. Original processing notes: From reference gene primer amplification, estimates of nucleated cell counts were derived. Method: immunoSEQ multiplex PCR; TCRdb's copy keeps in-frame clones and lacks some. D and trimming come from the DNA, and the V and J calls and clone size come from that table. The sample lists roughly 98,000 clones, approximately 80% occurring once. This receptor was identified in a human donor in a cohort sampled during active COVID-19. The chain couples TRBV18 to TRBJ1-4, with D possibly TRBD1 on 6 matching bases. Sequencing used peripheral blood. The CDR3 spells CASSPEQGREKLFF. The CDR3 DNA sequence: TGTGCCAGCTCACCAGAACAGGGACGTGAAAAACTGTTTTTT.